The sequence of this T cell receptor (beta chain) was determined in a study of cytomegalovirus exposure and HLA in healthy donors. Trimming pared 4 bases from V and 1 base from J, leaving 10 bases between. Germline CDR1 is SNHLY and CDR2 is FYNNEI. CDR3 length equals 14 residues. Findings of the study overall: The classifier, whose performance was assessed in both the original and validation cohorts, reportedly diagnosed cytomegalovirus status with high specificity and sensitivity. Upon later analysis, TCR association rates were observed to vary by HLA locus, being highest for DRB1 and lowest for HLA-C.

With respect to this clone: Its antigen is not known.

Healthy bone marrow donors supplied every sample. PCR was performed using 60 Vbeta and 13 Jbeta primers. Assay: immunoSEQ multiplex PCR; the TCRdb copy retains only in-frame clones and omits some. This sample carries about 120,000 clones, roughly three fifths of them seen once, and the ten largest clones take 9% to 10%. The sequence was obtained from a man between 35 and 55 years old in good health and CMV-seropositive. Sample: PBMCs. This rearrangement joins TRBV2 to TRBJ1-1; D may be TRBD1 (6 bases). The CDR3 region has the DNA TGTGCCAGCAGTGTTGGACAGACGAACACTGAAGCTTTCTTT. It codes for CASSVGQTNTEAFF. Full variable domain (remainder filled in from reference TRBV2 and TRBJ1-1): EPEVTQTPSHQVTQMGQEVILRCVPISNHLYFYWYRQILGQKVEFLVSFYNNEISEKSEIFDDQFSVERPDGSNFTLKIRSTKLEDSAMYFCASSVGQTNTEAFFGQGTRLTVV.